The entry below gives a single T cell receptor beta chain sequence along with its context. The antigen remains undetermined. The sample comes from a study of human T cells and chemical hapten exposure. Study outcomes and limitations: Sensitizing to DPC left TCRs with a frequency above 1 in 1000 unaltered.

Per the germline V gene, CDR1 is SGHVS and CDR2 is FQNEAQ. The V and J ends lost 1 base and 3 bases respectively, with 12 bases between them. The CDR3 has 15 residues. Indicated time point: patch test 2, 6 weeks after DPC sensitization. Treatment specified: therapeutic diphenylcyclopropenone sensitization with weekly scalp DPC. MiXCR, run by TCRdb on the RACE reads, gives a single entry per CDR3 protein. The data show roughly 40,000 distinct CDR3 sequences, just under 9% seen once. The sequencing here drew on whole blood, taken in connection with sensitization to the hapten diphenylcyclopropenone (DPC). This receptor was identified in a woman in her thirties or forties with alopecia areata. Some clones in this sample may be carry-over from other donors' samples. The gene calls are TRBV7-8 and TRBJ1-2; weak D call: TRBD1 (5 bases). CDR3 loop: CASSLEDRSDYGYTF. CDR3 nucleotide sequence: TGTGCCAGCAGCTTAGAAGACAGATCAGACTATGGCTACACCTTC.